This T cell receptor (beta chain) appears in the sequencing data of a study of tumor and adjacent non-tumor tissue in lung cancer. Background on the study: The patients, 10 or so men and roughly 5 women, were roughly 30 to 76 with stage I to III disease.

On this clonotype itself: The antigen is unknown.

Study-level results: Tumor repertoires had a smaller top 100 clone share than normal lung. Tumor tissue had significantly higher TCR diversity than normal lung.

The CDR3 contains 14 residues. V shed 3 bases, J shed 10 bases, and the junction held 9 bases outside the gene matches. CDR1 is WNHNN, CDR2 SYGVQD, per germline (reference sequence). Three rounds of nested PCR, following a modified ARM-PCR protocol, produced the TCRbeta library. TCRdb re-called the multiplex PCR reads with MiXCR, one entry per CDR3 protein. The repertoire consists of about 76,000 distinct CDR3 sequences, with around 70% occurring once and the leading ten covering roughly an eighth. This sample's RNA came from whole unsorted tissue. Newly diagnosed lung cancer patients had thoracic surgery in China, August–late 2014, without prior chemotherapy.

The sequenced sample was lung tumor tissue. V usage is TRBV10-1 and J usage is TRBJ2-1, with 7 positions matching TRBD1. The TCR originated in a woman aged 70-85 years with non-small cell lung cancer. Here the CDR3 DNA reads TGCGCCAGCAGTGATTCAGGGATGACAGGGGAGCAGTTCTTC. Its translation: CASSDSGMTGEQFF.